This entry concerns a single TCR beta chain. Methods used by the authors: Counts of nucleated cells, estimated from reference gene primer amplification, were obtained. TCRdb's copy holds only in-frame clones and misses some; the assay was immunoSEQ multiplex PCR. Clone size and V and J calls were adopted from that table, with D and trimming inferred from the DNA. The table has approximately 160,000 clones, about four fifths seen once. The data stem from a study of blood T cell repertoires in COVID-19. Study in general: Donors in the United States, Italy and Spain gave samples during acute or convalescent COVID-19.

CDR1 and CDR2 (germline): MDHEN, SYDVKM. J gave up 7 bases and V 5 bases, and 14 bases lay outside the gene matches. The CDR3 has 16 amino acids. This sequence was found in a man between 65 and 80 years old who had recovered from COVID-19. Sequenced sample: peripheral blood. The chain recombines TRBV28 with TRBJ2-1; 7 bases are a match to TRBD1. The CDR3: CASSQRPDRAWNEQFF. CDR3 in DNA: TGTGCCAGCAGTCAAAGGCCAGACAGGGCCTGGAATGAGCAGTTCTTC.